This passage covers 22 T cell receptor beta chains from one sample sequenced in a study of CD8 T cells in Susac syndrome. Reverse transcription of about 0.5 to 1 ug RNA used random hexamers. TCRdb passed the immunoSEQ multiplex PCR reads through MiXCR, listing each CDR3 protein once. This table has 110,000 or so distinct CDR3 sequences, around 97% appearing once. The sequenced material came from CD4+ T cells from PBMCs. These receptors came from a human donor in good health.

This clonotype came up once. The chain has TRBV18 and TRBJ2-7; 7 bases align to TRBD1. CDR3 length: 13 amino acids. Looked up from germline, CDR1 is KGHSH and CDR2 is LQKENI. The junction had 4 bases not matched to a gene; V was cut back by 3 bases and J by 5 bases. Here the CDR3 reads CASSPQGQHEQYF. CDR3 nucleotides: TGTGCCAGCTCACCTCAGGGACAGCACGAGCAGTACTTC.

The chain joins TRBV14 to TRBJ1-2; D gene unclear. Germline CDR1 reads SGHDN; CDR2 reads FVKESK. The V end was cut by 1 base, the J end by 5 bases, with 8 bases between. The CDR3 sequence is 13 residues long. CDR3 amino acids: CASSQVIFYGYTF. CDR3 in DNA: TGTGCCAGCAGCCAAGTGATTTTTTATGGCTACACCTTC.

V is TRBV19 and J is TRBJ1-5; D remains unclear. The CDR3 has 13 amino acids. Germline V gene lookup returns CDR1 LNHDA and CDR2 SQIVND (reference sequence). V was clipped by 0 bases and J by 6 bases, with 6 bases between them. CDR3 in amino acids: CASSIDWSQPQHF. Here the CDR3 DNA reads TGTGCCAGTAGTATAGATTGGAGTCAGCCCCAGCATTTT.

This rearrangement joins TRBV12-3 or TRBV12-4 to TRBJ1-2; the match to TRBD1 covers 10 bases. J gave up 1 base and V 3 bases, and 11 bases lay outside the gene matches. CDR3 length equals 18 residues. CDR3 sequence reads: CASSFILVRDRGNYGYTF. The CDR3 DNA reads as TGTGCCAGCAGTTTTATATTGGTCCGGGACAGGGGTAACTATGGCTACACCTTC.

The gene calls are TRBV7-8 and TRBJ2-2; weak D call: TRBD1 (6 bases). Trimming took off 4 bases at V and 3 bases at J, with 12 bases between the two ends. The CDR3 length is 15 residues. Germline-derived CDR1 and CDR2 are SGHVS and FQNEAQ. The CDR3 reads CASSYTTGYTGELFF. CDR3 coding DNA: TGTGCCAGCAGCTACACCACAGGGTACACCGGGGAGCTGTTTTTT.

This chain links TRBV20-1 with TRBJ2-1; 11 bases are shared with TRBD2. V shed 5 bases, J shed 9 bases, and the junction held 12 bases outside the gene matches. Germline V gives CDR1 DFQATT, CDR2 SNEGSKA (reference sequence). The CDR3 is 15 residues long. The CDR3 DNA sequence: TGCAGTGCTTCCCTACTAGCGGGAGAGAGTGGTGAGCAGTTCTTC. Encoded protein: CSASLLAGESGEQFF.

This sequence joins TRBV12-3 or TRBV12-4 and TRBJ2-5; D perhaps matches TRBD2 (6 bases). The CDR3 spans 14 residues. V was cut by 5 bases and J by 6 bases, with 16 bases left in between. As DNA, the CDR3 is TGTGCCAGCAGTGATCAGGGAGGCCCCAAGACCCAGTACTTC. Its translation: CASSDQGGPKTQYF.

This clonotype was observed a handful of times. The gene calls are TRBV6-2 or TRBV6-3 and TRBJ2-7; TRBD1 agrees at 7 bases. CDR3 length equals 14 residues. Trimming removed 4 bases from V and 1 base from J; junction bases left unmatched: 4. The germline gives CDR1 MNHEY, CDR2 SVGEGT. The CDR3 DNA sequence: TGTGCCAGCAGTTTCGGGACAGCGTCCTACGAGCAGTACTTC. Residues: CASSFGTASYEQYF.

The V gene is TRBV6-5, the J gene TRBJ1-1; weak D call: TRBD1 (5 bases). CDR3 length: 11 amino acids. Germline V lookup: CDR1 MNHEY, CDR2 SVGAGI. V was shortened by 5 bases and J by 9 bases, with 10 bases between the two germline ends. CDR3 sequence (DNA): TGTGCCAGCAGTACCGACAGTAAAGCTTTCTTT. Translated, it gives CASSTDSKAFF.

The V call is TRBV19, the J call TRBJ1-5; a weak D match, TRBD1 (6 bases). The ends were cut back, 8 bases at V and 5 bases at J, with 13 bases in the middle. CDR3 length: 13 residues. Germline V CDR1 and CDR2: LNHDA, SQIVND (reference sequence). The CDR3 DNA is TGTGCCAGTGCCGGACAGCGAGATCAGCCCCAGCATTTT. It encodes CASAGQRDQPQHF. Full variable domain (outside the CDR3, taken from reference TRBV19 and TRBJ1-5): DGGITQSPKYLFRKEGQNVTLSCEQNLNHDAMYWYRQDPGQGLRLIYYSQIVNDFQKGDIAEGYSVSREKKESFPLTVTSAQKNPTAFYLCASAGQRDQPQHFGDGTRLSIL.

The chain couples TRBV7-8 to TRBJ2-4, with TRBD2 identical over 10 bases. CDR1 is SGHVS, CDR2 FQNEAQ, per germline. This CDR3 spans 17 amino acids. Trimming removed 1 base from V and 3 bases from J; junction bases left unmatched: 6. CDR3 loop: CASSLEGTSVGKNIQYF. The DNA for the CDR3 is TGTGCCAGCAGCTTAGAAGGGACTAGCGTCGGCAAAAACATTCAGTACTTC.

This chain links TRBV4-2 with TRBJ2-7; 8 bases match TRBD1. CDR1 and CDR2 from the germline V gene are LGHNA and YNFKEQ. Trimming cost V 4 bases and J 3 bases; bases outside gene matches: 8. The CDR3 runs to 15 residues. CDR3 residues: CASSRVEDRDYEQYF. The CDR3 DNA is TGTGCCAGCAGCCGGGTGGAGGACAGGGACTACGAGCAGTACTTC.

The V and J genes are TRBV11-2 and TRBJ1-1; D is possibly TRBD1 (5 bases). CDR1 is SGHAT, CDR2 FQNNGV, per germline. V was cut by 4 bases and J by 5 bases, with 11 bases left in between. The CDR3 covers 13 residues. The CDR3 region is CASSYQGGTEAFF. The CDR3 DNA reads TGTGCCAGCAGCTATCAGGGCGGAACTGAAGCTTTCTTT. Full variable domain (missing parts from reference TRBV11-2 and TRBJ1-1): EAGVAQSPRYKIIEKRQSVAFWCNPISGHATLYWYQQILGQGPKLLIQFQNNGVVDDSQLPKDRFSAERLKGVDSTLKIQPAKLEDSAVYLCASSYQGGTEAFFGQGTRLTVV.

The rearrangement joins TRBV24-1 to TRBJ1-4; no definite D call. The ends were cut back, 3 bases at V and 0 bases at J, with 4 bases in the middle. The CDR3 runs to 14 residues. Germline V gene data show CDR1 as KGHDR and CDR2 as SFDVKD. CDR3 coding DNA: TGTGCCACCAGTGATCCAGCAACTAATGAAAAACTGTTTTTT. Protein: CATSDPATNEKLFF.

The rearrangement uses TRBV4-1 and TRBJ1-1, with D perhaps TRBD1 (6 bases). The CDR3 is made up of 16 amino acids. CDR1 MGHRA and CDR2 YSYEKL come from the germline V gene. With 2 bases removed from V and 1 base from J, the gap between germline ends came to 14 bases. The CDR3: CASSQSPGQRNTEAFF. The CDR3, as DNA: TGCGCCAGCAGCCAATCCCCCGGACAGAGGAACACTGAAGCTTTCTTT.

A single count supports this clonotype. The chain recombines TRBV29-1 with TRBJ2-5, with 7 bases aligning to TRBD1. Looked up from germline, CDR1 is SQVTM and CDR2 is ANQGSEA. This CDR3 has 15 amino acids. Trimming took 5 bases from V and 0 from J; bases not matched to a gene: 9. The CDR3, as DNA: TGCAGCGTTTTCCGGGACAGATTACACCAAGAGACCCAGTACTTC. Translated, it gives CSVFRDRLHQETQYF.

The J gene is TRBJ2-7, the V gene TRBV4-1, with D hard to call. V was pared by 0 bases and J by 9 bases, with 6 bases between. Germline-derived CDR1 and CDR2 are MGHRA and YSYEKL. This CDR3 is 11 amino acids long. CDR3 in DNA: TGCGCCAGCAGCCAAGACCACAGGCAGTACTTC. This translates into CASSQDHRQYF.

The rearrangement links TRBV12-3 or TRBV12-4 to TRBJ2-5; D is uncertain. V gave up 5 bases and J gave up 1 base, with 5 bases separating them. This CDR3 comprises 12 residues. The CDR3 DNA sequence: TGTGCCAGCAGTCGGGCCCAAGAGACCCAGTACTTC. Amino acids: CASSRAQETQYF.

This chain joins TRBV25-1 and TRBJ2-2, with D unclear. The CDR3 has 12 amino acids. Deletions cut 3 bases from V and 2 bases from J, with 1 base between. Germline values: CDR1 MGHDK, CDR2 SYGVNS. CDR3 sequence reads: CASSDNTGELFF. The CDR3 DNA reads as TGTGCCAGCAGTGACAACACCGGGGAGCTGTTTTTT.

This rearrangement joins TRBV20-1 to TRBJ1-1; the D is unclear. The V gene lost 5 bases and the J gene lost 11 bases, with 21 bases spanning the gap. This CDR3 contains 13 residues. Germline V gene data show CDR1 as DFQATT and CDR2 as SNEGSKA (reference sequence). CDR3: CSAEPFTRLWAFF. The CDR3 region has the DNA TGCAGTGCTGAACCCTTCACGCGCTTGTGGGCTTTCTTT.

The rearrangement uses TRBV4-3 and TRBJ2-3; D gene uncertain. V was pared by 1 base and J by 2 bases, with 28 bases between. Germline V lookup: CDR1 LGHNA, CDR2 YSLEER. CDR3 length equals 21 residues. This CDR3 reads CASSQAQHYASGQPHTDTQYF. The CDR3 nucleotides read TGCGCCAGCAGCCAAGCCCAACACTATGCTTCTGGGCAGCCTCACACAGATACGCAGTATTTT.

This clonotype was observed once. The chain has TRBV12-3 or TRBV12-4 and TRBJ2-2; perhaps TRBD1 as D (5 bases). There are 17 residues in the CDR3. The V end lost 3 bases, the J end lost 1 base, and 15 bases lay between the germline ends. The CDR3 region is CASSFLIRQGNTGELFF. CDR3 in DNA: TGTGCCAGCAGTTTTCTAATCCGCCAGGGGAACACCGGGGAGCTGTTTTTT.